This T cell receptor (beta chain) was sequenced during a study of blood T cell repertoires in COVID-19 (TCRdb year 2020). Background on the whole study: Samples covering the acute and convalescent phases of COVID-19 were provided by collaborators in the United States, Italy and Spain. The material from the prospective study consisted of cDNA or gDNA derived from T cells, B-cell-depleted T cells, or PBMCs. Subjects who had been exposed to COVID-19, were actively infected with it, or had recovered from it provided the deeply sampled blood TCRbeta repertoires that made up the dataset. The repertoires were released in a freely available public database intended as a resource for research on the immune response to SARS-CoV-2. The samples were drawn from the first 160 participants of the ongoing ImmuneRACE study and from 950 to 1,500 subjects provided by 6 global collaborators. A de-identified subject ID, COVID-19 status, age in years and sex were almost always included in the sample metadata. Where available, HLA class I and class II types were obtained from metadata supplied by the sample provider rather than from assay-based typing.

The collaborating institutions used their own protocols to collect whole blood in K2EDTA tubes. Collaborator samples were shipped for TCRbeta analysis as frozen whole blood, isolated PBMCs, or DNA extracted from either sample type. The immunoSEQ Assay, a bias-controlled multiplex PCR, was used to amplify TCRbeta CDR3 regions from genomic DNA. In the source study's methods: The number of nucleated cells in each sample was estimated from the amplification of reference gene primers within the assay. Sequence reads were collapsed and filtered to measure the absolute abundance of every unique TCRbeta CDR3 rearrangement. For each sample, productive Simpson clonality was calculated by taking the square root of Simpson's diversity index across productive rearrangements. As stored in TCRdb, this immuneACCESS dataset retains in-frame rearrangements with V and J assigned. A fraction of the clones does not appear; measured against another copy, unresolved V genes explain less than half of the discrepancy, and the remainder lacks a known reason. That table furnishes V, J and clone size, whereas the DNA furnished D and trimming. A total of over 140,000 clones appear in this sample, about 77% of them only once. Roughly 9% of the sample comes from the top ten.

Beyond this particular receptor, the publication reports: The amount of clinical and demographic metadata varied by source and participant and was provided uncurated.

About this clone itself: What antigen it recognizes has not been identified. Per-nucleotide qualities are absent, and no much larger clonotype sits a single base away.

The CDR3 goes from the cysteine to the phenylalanine over 17 residues. The only DNA kept is the CDR3, 51 bases in frame from the first base. V has 10 bases trimmed and J has 2 bases trimmed; junction bases matching no gene number 17. CDR1 and CDR2 are read off the germline V gene (reference sequence) as SEHNR and FQNEAQ. In this chain, TRBV7-9 is recombined with TRBJ2-3, with 8 middle bases fitting TRBD2. What was sequenced was peripheral blood. The source is a woman in her fifties or sixties with active or convalescent COVID-19. At the DNA level, the sequence is TGTGCCACCCACTTTCCCCGAGCGGGGGCGACCACAGATACGCAGTATTTT. It codes for CATHFPRAGATTDTQYF.